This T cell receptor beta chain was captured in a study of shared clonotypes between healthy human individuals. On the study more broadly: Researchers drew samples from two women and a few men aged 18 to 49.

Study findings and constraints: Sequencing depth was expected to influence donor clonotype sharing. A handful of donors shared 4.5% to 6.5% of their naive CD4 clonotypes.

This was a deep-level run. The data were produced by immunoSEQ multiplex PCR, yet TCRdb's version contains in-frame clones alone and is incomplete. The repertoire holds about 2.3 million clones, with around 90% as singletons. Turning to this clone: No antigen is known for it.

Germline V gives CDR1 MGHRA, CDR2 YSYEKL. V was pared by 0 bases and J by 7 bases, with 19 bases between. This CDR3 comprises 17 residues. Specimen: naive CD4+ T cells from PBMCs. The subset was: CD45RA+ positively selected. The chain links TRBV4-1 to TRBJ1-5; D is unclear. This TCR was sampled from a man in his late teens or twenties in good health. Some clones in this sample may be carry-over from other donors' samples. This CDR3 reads CASSQDSWANRQQPQHF. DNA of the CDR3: TGCGCCAGCAGCCAAGATTCTTGGGCCAACAGACAACAGCCCCAGCATTTT.